These T cell receptor beta chains were read from a single sample in a study of regulatory T cells in long-lasting Graves disease. TCRdb fed the multiplex PCR reads into MiXCR, producing one record per CDR3 protein. This sample has 350,000 to 450,000 distinct CDR3 sequences; approximately 16% occur once, and the top ten carry over 7.5%. Separately, the same data were catalogued under a study of T cells in Graves' hyperthyroidism and ophthalmopathy.

Sequencing used peripheral blood mononuclear cells (PBMCs), obtained at new diagnosis, from a patient treated with antithyroid drugs. Receptors originate from a woman aged 35 to 49 with Graves disease. Both conserved end residues are part of each CDR3. The D gene is left open where the match is weak. Clone size appears in some rows only: once, few, many, or a class for an expanded clone.

j_gene,d_gene,abundance,v_gene,CDR3nt,CDR3aa
TRBJ2-1,NA,few,TRBV19,TGTGCCAGTAGTCCATCTAGCGTATACAATGAGCAGTTCTTC,CASSPSSVYNEQFF
TRBJ1-1,NA,NA,TRBV6-2/TRBV6-3,TGTGCCAGCGGTTACGATGGACAGTCCAGCGGAGCTTTCTTT,CASGYDGQSSGAFF
TRBJ1-2,NA,many,TRBV3-1,TGTGCCAGCAGCCGCGACTCGCGTGGGGCGGGCTACACCTTC,CASSRDSRGAGYTF
TRBJ1-1,NA,many,TRBV12-3/TRBV12-4,TGTGCCAGCAGTTTGCTGGAGGGGTACACTGAAGCTTTCTTT,CASSLLEGYTEAFF
TRBJ1-1,NA,many,TRBV12-3/TRBV12-4,TGTGCCAGCAGTTTCCTTTCGGGTGGGCCGGCTTTCTTT,CASSFLSGGPAFF
TRBJ2-3,NA,many,TRBV9,TGTGCCAGCAGCGCGGACAGCACAGATACGCAGTATTTT,CASSADSTDTQYF
TRBJ2-7,TRBD1,NA,TRBV28,TGTGCCAGCAGTGTAACGGACAGGGCGGTCTACGAGCAGTACTTC,CASSVTDRAVYEQYF
TRBJ2-7,NA,many,TRBV12-3/TRBV12-4,TGTGCCAGCAGTCGCGCCTACGAGCAGTACTTC,CASSRAYEQYF
TRBJ2-7,TRBD2,many,TRBV27,TGTGCCAGCAGTTCCCTAGAGCGGGGGACCTACGAGCAGTACTTC,CASSSLERGTYEQYF
TRBJ2-7,TRBD1,many,TRBV2,TGTGCCAGCGCTGGGACAGGATTATACGAGCAGTACTTC,CASAGTGLYEQYF
TRBJ1-5,NA,many,TRBV12-3/TRBV12-4,TGTGCCAGCAGTTTGAGGGATCAGCCCCAGCATTTT,CASSLRDQPQHF
TRBJ2-1,NA,many,TRBV11-2,TGTGCCAGCACCGAGCTCCGGGACAACAACAATGAGCAGTTCTTC,CASTELRDNNNEQFF
TRBJ2-4,NA,NA,TRBV7-9,TGTGCCAGCAGCTTAGTCCAGGAGGCCAAAAACATTCAGTACTTC,CASSLVQEAKNIQYF
TRBJ1-1,NA,many,TRBV18,TGTGCCAGCTCACCTCCTCCCGGGGGGTATACTGAAGCTTTCTTT,CASSPPPGGYTEAFF
TRBJ2-7,NA,many,TRBV11-2,TGTGCCAGCAGCTTAAAAGAATCCTACGAGCAGTACTTC,CASSLKESYEQYF
TRBJ2-5,TRBD1,NA,TRBV4-2,TGTGCCAGCAGCCCCGACAGGGACAAGACCCAGTACTTC,CASSPDRDKTQYF
TRBJ2-7,TRBD2,many,TRBV12-5,TGTGCTAGTTTGAAGAGCGGGAGTACCGAGCAGTACTTC,CASLKSGSTEQYF
TRBJ2-5,NA,many,TRBV2,TGTGCCAGCAGTGAAAGCCAGGGACAAGAGACCCAGTACTTC,CASSESQGQETQYF
TRBJ1-2,TRBD1,few,TRBV20-1,TGCAGTGCCCCCATGGACAGGATGTATGGCTACACCTTC,CSAPMDRMYGYTF
TRBJ2-7,TRBD2,NA,TRBV6-1,TGTGCCAGCAGGGGACTAGGCGAGCAGTACTTC,CASRGLGEQYF
TRBJ1-6,NA,few,TRBV6-1,TGTGCCAGCAGTGAAGTCACCAATTCACCCCTCCACTTT,CASSEVTNSPLHF
TRBJ2-3,NA,many,TRBV28,TGTGCCAGCAGGCAGGGTTCGAGCACAGATACGCAGTATTTT,CASRQGSSTDTQYF
TRBJ2-5,NA,many,TRBV7-9,TGTGCCAGCAGCCTACCCGAGGGTGAGACCCAGTACTTC,CASSLPEGETQYF
TRBJ1-2,TRBD1,many,TRBV28,TGTGCCAGCAGTCGCCCCTTCGACAGGGGGCTACGGGACTATGGCTACACCTTC,CASSRPFDRGLRDYGYTF
TRBJ2-2,TRBD2,few,TRBV11-3,TGTGCCAGCAGCTTAGATCTGTGGACTAGCGGGAGGAGTCGATTTGGGGCCGGGGAGCTGTTTTTT,CASSLDLWTSGRSRFGAGELFF
TRBJ2-5,NA,many,TRBV30,TGTGCCTGGAGTGTACATGGGACGGAGACCCAGTACTTC,CAWSVHGTETQYF
TRBJ1-6,NA,few,TRBV2,TGTGCCAGCAGTCCAAATCCGGGACAAGGGGTCTATAATTCACCCCTCCACTTT,CASSPNPGQGVYNSPLHF
TRBJ1-3,NA,NA,TRBV15,TGTGCCACCAGCAGACGTGGACAGCACTCTGGAAACACCATATATTTT,CATSRRGQHSGNTIYF
TRBJ2-1,TRBD2,many,TRBV10-3,TGTGCCATCAGGAGCGGGAGGGAGTACAATGAGCAGTTCTTC,CAIRSGREYNEQFF
TRBJ2-1,NA,many,TRBV7-9,TGTGCCAGCAGCCCCCTGGCGGGGAGCTCCTACAATGAGCAGTTCTTC,CASSPLAGSSYNEQFF
TRBJ2-5,TRBD2,few,TRBV7-2,TGTGCCAGCAGCGAGCGGGGGGCGCGGTGGGAGACCCAGTACTTC,CASSERGARWETQYF
TRBJ1-1,NA,NA,TRBV12-5,TGTGCTAGTGGTATAACAGGGTTTATGAACACTGAAGCTTTCTTT,CASGITGFMNTEAFF
TRBJ2-2,NA,NA,TRBV28,TGTGCCAGCAGTTTGAAGCCCGCCGGGGAGCTGTTTTTT,CASSLKPAGELFF
TRBJ2-1,NA,NA,TRBV24-1,TGTGCCACCAGTGATGCTGAACAGGGTTTGTACAATGAGCAGTTCTTC,CATSDAEQGLYNEQFF
TRBJ1-1,NA,many,TRBV6-1,TGTGCCAGCGAGGGCCCGGGGGGCACTGAAGCTTTCTTT,CASEGPGGTEAFF